This is a list of T cell receptor beta chains from one sample in a study of blood T cell repertoires in COVID-19. Profiling relied on immunoSEQ multiplex PCR, and the TCRdb table lists in-frame clones only, not all of them. The sample holds over 300,000 clones, roughly 88% seen once. Sequences were obtained from peripheral blood. Receptor source: a woman in her fifties or sixties with acute or convalescent COVID-19. The CDR3 runs from the conserved cysteine through the conserved F or W. A D gene is named only where the DNA matches it firmly. Part of the rows lack a size; the others show once, few, many or a class for expanded clones.

V gene: TRBV29-1; D gene: TRBD2; CDR3 length: 15; clone size: many; J gene: TRBJ2-1; CDR3 DNA: TGCAGCGTTGAAGAACCTAGCGGGGCCAACAATGAGCAGTTCTTC; CDR3 protein: CSVEEPSGANNEQFF
V gene: TRBV7-9; D gene: TRBD2; CDR3 length: 17; clone size: .; J gene: TRBJ2-5; CDR3 DNA: TGTGCCAGCAGCTTAGCACCGACTAGCGGGGCTCAAGAGACCCAGTACTTC; CDR3 protein: CASSLAPTSGAQETQYF
V gene: TRBV24-1; D gene: .; CDR3 length: 15; clone size: .; J gene: TRBJ2-7; CDR3 DNA: TGTGCCACCAGTGACAATGGACACATGGGCTACGAGCAGTACTTC; CDR3 protein: CATSDNGHMGYEQYF
V gene: TRBV27; D gene: .; CDR3 length: 14; clone size: .; J gene: TRBJ2-3; CDR3 DNA: TGTGCCAGCAGGTCTGGCGGGAGCACAGATACGCAGTATTTT; CDR3 protein: CASRSGGSTDTQYF
V gene: TRBV28; D gene: .; CDR3 length: 16; clone size: .; J gene: TRBJ1-4; CDR3 DNA: TGTGCCAGCAGACCCCCCTTCGGGGGCGGGAGTGAAAAACTGTTTTTT; CDR3 protein: CASRPPFGGGSEKLFF
V gene: TRBV30; D gene: .; CDR3 length: 11; clone size: .; J gene: TRBJ2-5; CDR3 DNA: TGTGCCTGGAGGAGTCGCGGTACCCAGTACTTC; CDR3 protein: CAWRSRGTQYF
V gene: TRBV6-4; D gene: .; CDR3 length: 14; clone size: .; J gene: TRBJ1-2; CDR3 DNA: TGTGCCAGCAGCGCAGATTCCCTTAACTATGGCTACACCTTC; CDR3 protein: CASSADSLNYGYTF
V gene: TRBV28; D gene: .; CDR3 length: 13; clone size: .; J gene: TRBJ2-1; CDR3 DNA: TGTGCCAGCAGAAAGACAGGCCTCAATGAGCAGTTCTTC; CDR3 protein: CASRKTGLNEQFF
V gene: TRBV6-2/TRBV6-3; D gene: .; CDR3 length: 13; clone size: once; J gene: TRBJ1-2; CDR3 DNA: TGTGCCAGCAGCCTCAGGGAAATAAGTGGCTACACCTTC; CDR3 protein: CASSLREISGYTF
V gene: TRBV4-1; D gene: TRBD1; CDR3 length: 18; clone size: .; J gene: TRBJ2-3; CDR3 DNA: TGCGCCAGCAGCCAAGGGCCCGCGGGACAGGGCTACACAGATACGCAGTATTTT; CDR3 protein: CASSQGPAGQGYTDTQYF
V gene: TRBV24-1; D gene: TRBD2; CDR3 length: 15; clone size: once; J gene: TRBJ2-1; CDR3 DNA: TGTGCCACCTCACTAGCGAACCCCCCTTACAATGAGCAGTTCTTC; CDR3 protein: CATSLANPPYNEQFF
V gene: TRBV27; D gene: TRBD1; CDR3 length: 15; clone size: .; J gene: TRBJ1-5; CDR3 DNA: TGTGCCAGCAGCACCGGGACAGGGATACGACAGCCCCAGCATTTT; CDR3 protein: CASSTGTGIRQPQHF
V gene: TRBV5-4; D gene: TRBD2; CDR3 length: 16; clone size: .; J gene: TRBJ2-2; CDR3 DNA: TGTGCCAGCAGCTTGGTCAGCGGGAGCCTCACCGGGGAGCTGTTTTTT; CDR3 protein: CASSLVSGSLTGELFF
V gene: TRBV19; D gene: .; CDR3 length: 15; clone size: .; J gene: TRBJ1-4; CDR3 DNA: TGTGCCAGTAGTATAGGTCTCTTAGGAGATGAAAAACTGTTTTTT; CDR3 protein: CASSIGLLGDEKLFF
V gene: TRBV28; D gene: TRBD1; CDR3 length: 15; clone size: .; J gene: TRBJ1-4; CDR3 DNA: TGTGCCAGCACTCCATCGACAGGGACATATGAAAAACTGTTTTTT; CDR3 protein: CASTPSTGTYEKLFF
V gene: TRBV15; D gene: .; CDR3 length: 15; clone size: .; J gene: TRBJ1-3; CDR3 DNA: TGTGCCACCAGCAGAGGCGGACAGACCGAGGACACCATATATTTT; CDR3 protein: CATSRGGQTEDTIYF
V gene: TRBV29-1; D gene: .; CDR3 length: 15; clone size: .; J gene: TRBJ1-5; CDR3 DNA: TGCAGCGACGGGTTGGTGTTTATGGGGGGTCAGCCCCAGCATTTT; CDR3 protein: CSDGLVFMGGQPQHF
V gene: TRBV23-1; D gene: .; CDR3 length: 16; clone size: .; J gene: TRBJ2-3; CDR3 DNA: TGCGCCAGCGGAAGGGCTTGGACGGGGGGCACAGATACGCAGTATTTT; CDR3 protein: CASGRAWTGGTDTQYF
V gene: TRBV7-6; D gene: .; CDR3 length: 15; clone size: .; J gene: TRBJ1-5; CDR3 DNA: TGTGCCAGCAGCTTAGGGACAGACAGCAATCAGCCCCAGCATTTT; CDR3 protein: CASSLGTDSNQPQHF
V gene: TRBV7-3; D gene: .; CDR3 length: 12; clone size: .; J gene: TRBJ2-3; CDR3 DNA: TGTGCCAGCAGCCAATTAGAGGATACGCAGTATTTT; CDR3 protein: CASSQLEDTQYF
V gene: TRBV11-2; D gene: .; CDR3 length: 13; clone size: .; J gene: TRBJ2-2; CDR3 DNA: TGTGCCAGCAGCTTGAGGGTCACCGGGGAGCTGTTTTTT; CDR3 protein: CASSLRVTGELFF
V gene: TRBV7-2; D gene: TRBD1; CDR3 length: 15; clone size: .; J gene: TRBJ2-7; CDR3 DNA: TGTGCCAGCAGCTTAGTAGGGGACAGTACCTACGAGCAGTACTTC; CDR3 protein: CASSLVGDSTYEQYF
V gene: TRBV7-3; D gene: TRBD2; CDR3 length: 17; clone size: .; J gene: TRBJ2-3; CDR3 DNA: TGTGCCAGCTCCTTCCCGACTAGCGGGAGTAGATCAGATACGCAGTATTTT; CDR3 protein: CASSFPTSGSRSDTQYF
V gene: TRBV7-2; D gene: TRBD2; CDR3 length: 18; clone size: .; J gene: TRBJ2-3; CDR3 DNA: TGTGCCAGCAGCTTAGAAGTGACTAGCGGGACTAGCACAGATACGCAGTATTTT; CDR3 protein: CASSLEVTSGTSTDTQYF
V gene: TRBV9; D gene: TRBD1; CDR3 length: 14; clone size: .; J gene: TRBJ2-7; CDR3 DNA: TGTGCCAGCAACAAGGGACAGGGTAGCTACGAGCAGTACTTC; CDR3 protein: CASNKGQGSYEQYF
V gene: TRBV28; D gene: TRBD2; CDR3 length: 14; clone size: .; J gene: TRBJ2-1; CDR3 DNA: TGTGCCAGCAGTTTAAGCGGGAGGGACAATGAGCAGTTCTTC; CDR3 protein: CASSLSGRDNEQFF
V gene: TRBV5-1; D gene: .; CDR3 length: 13; clone size: .; J gene: TRBJ1-1; CDR3 DNA: TGCGCCAGCAGCTTTACAGGTAACACTGAAGCTTTCTTT; CDR3 protein: CASSFTGNTEAFF
V gene: TRBV7-9; D gene: TRBD1; CDR3 length: 15; clone size: .; J gene: TRBJ1-6; CDR3 DNA: TGTGCCAGCAGCTCGTGGGACAGGGGGCGATCACCCCTCCACTTT; CDR3 protein: CASSSWDRGRSPLHF
V gene: TRBV7-9; D gene: TRBD1; CDR3 length: 15; clone size: .; J gene: TRBJ1-1; CDR3 DNA: TGTGCCAGCAGAGACGCACCAGGGGGCCGCACTGAAGCTTTCTTT; CDR3 protein: CASRDAPGGRTEAFF